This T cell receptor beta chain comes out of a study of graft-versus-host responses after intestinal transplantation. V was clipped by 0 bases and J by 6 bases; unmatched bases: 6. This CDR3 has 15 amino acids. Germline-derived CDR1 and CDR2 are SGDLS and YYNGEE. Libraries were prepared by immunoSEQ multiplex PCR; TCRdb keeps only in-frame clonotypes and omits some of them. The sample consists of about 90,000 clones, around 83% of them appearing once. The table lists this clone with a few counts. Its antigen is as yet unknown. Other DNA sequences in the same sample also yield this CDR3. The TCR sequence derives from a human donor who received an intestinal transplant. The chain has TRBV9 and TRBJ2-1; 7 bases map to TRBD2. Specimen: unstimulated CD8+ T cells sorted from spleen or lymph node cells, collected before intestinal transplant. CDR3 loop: CASSVGGGPLNEQFF. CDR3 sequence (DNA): TGTGCCAGCAGCGTAGGGGGGGGACCCCTCAATGAGCAGTTCTTC. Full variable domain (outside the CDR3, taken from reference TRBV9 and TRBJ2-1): DSGVTQTPKHLITATGQRVTLRCSPRSGDLSVYWYQQSLDQGLQFLIQYYNGEERAKGNILERFSAQQFPDLHSELNLSSLELGDSALYFCASSVGGGPLNEQFFGPGTRLTVL.